These 18 T cell receptor beta chains were sequenced from one sample in a study of T cell responses to AZD1222 COVID-19 vaccine. Clones were read by immunoSEQ multiplex PCR, and TCRdb kept only the in-frame ones, dropping some. Of about 180,000 clones in the sample, around nine tenths are singletons; the top ten hold approximately 0.5%. This specimen was peripheral blood, taken on day 0 of AZD1222 vaccination. These receptor sequences come from an adult in good health.

The rearrangement uses TRBV19 and TRBJ1-4, with TRBD1 matching 7 bases. The CDR3 runs 15 residues. Trimming at V came to 1 base and at J to 7 bases, leaving 6 bases not matched to a gene. In germline, CDR1 is LNHDA, CDR2 SQIVND (reference sequence). The CDR3 DNA sequence: TGTGCCAGTAGTATAGGAGGGGGCTGGGGTGAAAAACTGTTTTTT. Its protein is CASSIGGGWGEKLFF.

This clone was seen a few times. This chain links TRBV9 with TRBJ1-3; D may be TRBD1 (6 bases). V was cut by 0 bases and J by 0 bases, with 13 bases left in between. CDR1 and CDR2 from the germline V gene are SGDLS and YYNGEE. The CDR3 is 17 residues long. The CDR3 is CASSVAGQTYSGNTIYF. CDR3 DNA: TGTGCCAGCAGCGTAGCCGGACAGACCTACTCTGGAAACACCATATATTTT.

This sequence joins TRBV24-1 and TRBJ2-2; the D gene is possibly TRBD2 (5 bases). CDR3 length equals 16 residues. V gave up 0 bases and J gave up 4 bases, with 11 bases separating them. CDR1 KGHDR and CDR2 SFDVKD come from the germline V gene. CDR3 protein: CATSDLEGWGTGELFF. Written as DNA, the CDR3 is TGTGCCACCAGTGATTTGGAGGGATGGGGCACCGGGGAGCTGTTTTTT.

The chain joins TRBV6-6 to TRBJ1-4, with a possible D match to TRBD1 (5 bases). This CDR3 is 16 amino acids long. V shed 1 base and J shed 5 bases, with 14 bases lying between them. Germline lookup yields CDR1 MNHNY and CDR2 SVGAGI (reference sequence). The chain's CDR3 is CASSYWGREANEKLFF. The CDR3 bases are TGTGCCAGCAGTTACTGGGGGAGGGAGGCAAATGAAAAACTGTTTTTT.

This clone was detected only once. Here the CDR3 DNA reads TGTGCCAGCAGTGACTCGGGGTCGCGGGGGGGCCAGGACACCGGGGAGCTGTTTTTT. Translating gives CASSDSGSRGGQDTGELFF. The chain joins TRBV6-4 to TRBJ2-2, with 9 bases fitting TRBD2. V dropped 0 bases and J dropped 3; count of bases not matched to a gene: 11. Germline V gene lookup returns CDR1 MRHNA and CDR2 SNTAGT. The length of the CDR3 is 19 residues.

The gene calls are TRBV24-1 and TRBJ1-2, with 8 bases that match TRBD1. CDR3 length: 15 amino acids. The V and J ends lost 4 bases and 2 bases, in that order; junction bases with no gene match: 5. Germline V gene sequence: CDR1 KGHDR, CDR2 SFDVKD. The CDR3 here is CATSDPGQGNYGYTF. CDR3 bases: TGTGCCACCAGTGACCCCGGACAGGGAAACTATGGCTACACCTTC.

The chain has TRBV30 and TRBJ1-1; possibly TRBD1 for D (6 bases). Trimming took off 5 bases at V and 3 bases at J, with 13 bases between the two ends. This CDR3 contains 13 residues. Germline lookup yields CDR1 GTSNPN and CDR2 SVGIG (reference sequence). CDR3 nucleotides: TGTGCCTGGGGAGTGGGGGGCGACACTGAAGCTTTCTTT. Translating it yields CAWGVGGDTEAFF.

A single count supports this clone. The chain uses TRBV2 and TRBJ2-7; D is uncertain. This CDR3 comprises 14 residues. The germline V and J ends were trimmed by 9 bases and 5 bases, with 20 bases remaining between them. The germline V gene encodes CDR1 SNHLY and CDR2 FYNNEI. The CDR3 DNA reads as TGTGCCAGGTCGGAAGTCACGGGCGGTAACGAGCAGTACTTC. Its protein is CARSEVTGGNEQYF. Together with reference TRBV2 and TRBJ2-7, the CDR3 gives the full variable domain: EPEVTQTPSHQVTQMGQEVILRCVPISNHLYFYWYRQILGQKVEFLVSFYNNEISEKSEIFDDQFSVERPDGSNFTLKIRSTKLEDSAMYFCARSEVTGGNEQYFGPGTRLTVT.

The chain couples TRBV28 to TRBJ2-5, with TRBD2 matching 7 bases. The CDR3 covers 14 residues. Trimming took 3 bases from V and 4 from J; bases not matched to a gene: 5. CDR1 is MDHEN and CDR2 is SYDVKM in the germline V gene. The CDR3 is CASSFGGGIETQYF. CDR3 DNA: TGTGCCAGCAGTTTTGGGGGGGGAATAGAGACCCAGTACTTC.

The genes are TRBV5-1 and TRBJ2-7, with a weak D call TRBD1 (5 bases). In germline, CDR1 is SGHRS, CDR2 YFSETQ. The CDR3 has 14 amino acids. The germline V and J ends were trimmed by 2 bases and 4 bases, with 13 bases remaining between them. In DNA, the CDR3 is TGCGCCAGCAGCTTAGATGCCCAGGGATACGAGCAGTACTTC. Encoded protein: CASSLDAQGYEQYF. Drawing the rest from reference TRBV5-1 and TRBJ2-7, the complete variable domain is KAGVTQTPRYLIKTRGQQVTLSCSPISGHRSVSWYQQTPGQGLQFLFEYFSETQRNKGNFPGRFSGRQFSNSRSEMNVSTLELGDSALYLCASSLDAQGYEQYFGPGTRLTVT.

V is TRBV28 and J is TRBJ1-2, with 7 bases matching TRBD1. This CDR3 is built from 14 residues. Trimming at V came to 5 bases and at J to 3 bases, leaving 6 bases not matched to a gene. Germline V gene lookup returns CDR1 MDHEN and CDR2 SYDVKM. The CDR3 bases are TGTGCCAGCAGTAGACAGGGTTCCGACTATGGCTACACCTTC. This encodes CASSRQGSDYGYTF.

J is TRBJ1-4 and V is TRBV28; D might be TRBD1 (5 bases). V was trimmed by 4 bases and J by 0 bases, leaving 12 bases between them. This CDR3 spans 16 amino acids. CDR1 is MDHEN and CDR2 is SYDVKM in the germline V gene. CDR3 sequence (DNA): TGTGCCAGCAGTTCCGGGGACGATGCAACTAATGAAAAACTGTTTTTT. Protein product: CASSSGDDATNEKLFF. Filled out from reference TRBV28 and TRBJ1-4, the complete variable domain reads DVKVTQSSRYLVKRTGEKVFLECVQDMDHENMFWYRQDPGLGLRLIYFSYDVKMKEKGDIPEGYSVSREKKERFSLILESASTNQTSMYLCASSSGDDATNEKLFFGSGTQLSVL.

The CDR3 loop reads CASSQMAGLGSPLHF. CDR3 in DNA: TGTGCCAGCAGCCAGATGGCAGGGTTGGGATCACCCCTCCACTTT. This chain links TRBV3-1 (or the pseudogene TRBV3-2) with TRBJ1-6, with TRBD1 as a possible D gene (5 bases). Germline loops: CDR1 LGHDT, CDR2 YNNKEL (reference sequence). The CDR3 has 15 amino acids. V was trimmed by 3 bases and J by 10 bases, leaving 16 bases between them.

V and J are TRBV7-9 and TRBJ1-5; no clear D gene. Looked up from germline, CDR1 is SEHNR and CDR2 is FQNEAQ (reference sequence). V lost 1 base and J 6 bases, leaving 4 bases between the germline ends. CDR3 size: 12 residues. In nucleotides, the CDR3 is TGTGCCAGCAGCTTAGGCGGTCAGCCCCAGCATTTT. Its protein product is CASSLGGQPQHF.

This rearrangement joins TRBV29-1 to TRBJ1-2, with TRBD1 identical over 7 bases. V lost 6 bases and J lost 5; bases outside the gene matches: 6. CDR3 size: 12 residues. The V gene's germline CDR1 is SQVTM and CDR2 ANQGSEA. Written as DNA, the CDR3 is TGCAGCGTACCCAGGGGGGGATATGGCTACACCTTC. Encoded protein: CSVPRGGYGYTF.

This chain links TRBV29-1 with TRBJ1-1; the D gene is possibly TRBD1 (5 bases). Germline V gives CDR1 SQVTM, CDR2 ANQGSEA. The CDR3 consists of 14 residues. Trimming took 4 bases from V and 1 from J, leaving 13 bases between them. The DNA of the CDR3 is TGCAGCGTTGGGGGGGAGAATTCGAACACTGAAGCTTTCTTT. Translating it yields CSVGGENSNTEAFF.

The chain employs TRBV4-3 and TRBJ2-1, with D maybe TRBD2 (6 bases). CDR3 length equals 13 residues. Trimming cost V 1 base and J 8 bases, with 9 bases left between them. Looked up from germline, CDR1 is LGHNA and CDR2 is YSLEER. The DNA for the CDR3 is TGCGCCAGCAGCCAAGTGGGGGAGGATGAGCAGTTCTTC. This gives the protein CASSQVGEDEQFF.

This clone came up once. The chain links TRBV28 to TRBJ2-5; possibly TRBD1 or TRBD2 for D (5 bases each). The CDR3 extends over 15 amino acids. Germline-derived CDR1 and CDR2 are MDHEN and SYDVKM. V lost 5 bases and J 7 bases, leaving 20 bases between the germline ends. Written as DNA, the CDR3 is TGTGCCAGCAGTGGACCCGGGACCTCAGGAGGGACCCAGTACTTC. Translated, it gives CASSGPGTSGGTQYF.